These 16 T cell receptor beta chains came from one sample sequenced in a study of blood T cell repertoires in COVID-19. Measured with immunoSEQ multiplex PCR; TCRdb has only the in-frame clones, and not every one. The profile covers a few hundred thousand clones, with more than 70% appearing a single time and around 8% taken by the ten largest. The sequenced material came from peripheral blood. These receptors all stem from a woman aged 50 to 60 who had recovered from COVID-19.

The chain couples TRBV18 to TRBJ1-1; 10 bases align to TRBD1. CDR1 is KGHSH, CDR2 LQKENI, per germline. The CDR3 is 14 amino acids. The V segment lost 4 bases and the J segment 3 bases; nucleotides outside the gene matches: 2. The CDR3 sequence: CASSQGQGDTEAFF. The CDR3 DNA reads as TGTGCCAGCTCACAAGGACAGGGGGACACTGAAGCTTTCTTT.

V gene TRBV30 combines with J gene TRBJ1-5; D remains ambiguous. The germline CDR1 and CDR2 sequences are GTSNPN and SVGIG (reference sequence). This CDR3 has 15 amino acids. Trimming removed 0 bases from V and 7 bases from J, with 16 bases in between. The CDR3 DNA is TGTGCCTGGAGTGTATGGGAGACTGTAGGCCAGCCCCAGCATTTT. Protein product: CAWSVWETVGQPQHF.

This chain connects TRBV30 to TRBJ2-7; the D gene is possibly TRBD2 (5 bases). V lost 3 bases to trimming and J lost 6 bases, with 21 bases between them. Germline V gene lookup returns CDR1 GTSNPN and CDR2 SVGIG (reference sequence). The CDR3 loop spans 15 amino acids. The CDR3 protein is CAWRTPGPTRGEQYF. The CDR3 DNA reads as TGTGCCTGGAGGACCCCGGGCCCCACTCGGGGCGAGCAGTACTTC.

On this clone itself: Other DNA sequences in the sample encode the same CDR3. This chain joins TRBV5-1 and TRBJ2-3; a possible D gene is TRBD2 (5 bases). The germline V and J ends were trimmed by 2 bases and 3 bases, with 13 bases remaining between them. CDR3 length: 15 amino acids. Germline CDR1 SGHRS, CDR2 YFSETQ. The CDR3 reads CASSLGSGATDTQYF. The CDR3 DNA reads TGCGCCAGCAGCTTAGGCAGCGGAGCTACAGATACGCAGTATTTT.

Comments on this clone: This sample includes further DNA sequences coding for the same CDR3. The chain has TRBV30 and TRBJ1-3; D remains ambiguous. Per the germline V gene, CDR1 is GTSNPN and CDR2 is SVGIG (reference sequence). The V and J ends lost 0 bases and 7 bases respectively, with 7 bases between them. The CDR3 consists of 12 residues. CDR3 sequence reads: CAWSVSGNTIYF. DNA for the CDR3: TGTGCCTGGAGTGTTTCGGGGAACACCATATATTTT.

The chain combines TRBV28 with TRBJ2-7; 7 bases line up with TRBD1. V lost 8 bases and J lost 4; bases outside the gene matches: 8. CDR1 and CDR2 (germline): MDHEN, SYDVKM. The CDR3 spans 13 residues. CDR3 protein: CASLGQDGYEQYF. For the CDR3, the DNA is TGTGCCAGCCTTGGACAGGACGGTTACGAGCAGTACTTC.

The chain carries TRBV7-2 and TRBJ2-5; 15 bases line up with TRBD2. After removal of 5 bases from V and 2 bases from J, the junction contained 3 bases not matched to a gene. The CDR3 spans 16 residues. CDR1 and CDR2 from the germline V gene are SGHTA and FQGNSA. The CDR3 nucleotides read TGTGCCAGCAGCCGGACTAGCGGGGGGGCACAAGAGACCCAGTACTTC. Protein: CASSRTSGGAQETQYF.

The chain carries TRBV3-1 (or the pseudogene TRBV3-2) and TRBJ2-2; no definite D call. The V end lost 3 bases, the J end lost 2 bases, and 10 bases lay between the germline ends. The germline V gene has CDR1 LGHDT and CDR2 YNNKEL (reference sequence). This CDR3 is 15 amino acids long. The CDR3 nucleotides read TGTGCCAGCAGCCATTATTTTCGTAACACCGGGGAGCTGTTTTTT. Protein sequence: CASSHYFRNTGELFF.

This clone was counted between two and nine times. The rearrangement links TRBV7-2 to TRBJ1-1; 8 positions agree with TRBD1. Germline V gives CDR1 SGHTA, CDR2 FQGNSA. V lost 6 bases, J lost 1 base, and 1 base stayed unmatched. CDR3 length: 13 amino acids. The CDR3 region is CASRGQGNTEAFF. In DNA form, the CDR3 reads TGTGCCAGCAGAGGACAGGGGAACACTGAAGCTTTCTTT.

This clone was observed a handful of times. The chain couples TRBV4-3 to TRBJ1-5; D not certain. The CDR3 has 15 residues. Germline V gene lookup returns CDR1 LGHNA and CDR2 YSLEER. V was trimmed by 0 bases and J by 1 base, leaving 7 bases between them. In DNA, the CDR3 is TGCGCCAGCAGCCAAGATTCGGGGAGCAATCAGCCCCAGCATTTT. Protein sequence: CASSQDSGSNQPQHF.

This chain uses TRBV28 with TRBJ1-2, with TRBD1 matching 7 bases. The CDR3 is made up of 13 amino acids. V lost 6 bases and J lost 2; bases outside the gene matches: 3. Germline V CDR1 and CDR2: MDHEN, SYDVKM. CDR3 nucleotides: TGTGCCAGCAGCCCCAGGGGGAACTATGGCTACACCTTC. Its protein is CASSPRGNYGYTF.

CDR3 loop: CASRQNLAGEQFF. The CDR3 DNA follows: TGTGCCAGCAGACAAAACTTAGCGGGTGAGCAGTTCTTC. The chain recombines TRBV6-5 with TRBJ2-1, with 7 bases aligning to TRBD2. The germline V gene encodes CDR1 MNHEY and CDR2 SVGAGI. This CDR3 is built from 13 residues. J lost 9 bases, V lost 6 bases, and 8 bases had no gene match.

The chain links TRBV5-1 to TRBJ2-2; 8 bases line up with TRBD1. The CDR3 contains 17 residues. From germline, CDR1 is SGHRS and CDR2 YFSETQ. J gave up 2 bases and V 3 bases, and 9 bases lay outside the gene matches. CDR3 sequence reads: CASSWTGTGINTGELFF. CDR3 DNA: TGCGCCAGCAGCTGGACCGGGACAGGAATTAACACCGGGGAGCTGTTTTTT.

This chain links TRBV10-2 with TRBJ2-1, with D possibly being TRBD2 (5 bases). This CDR3 has 12 residues. V was shortened by 3 bases and J by 7 bases, with 7 bases between the two germline ends. Looked up from germline, CDR1 is WSHSY and CDR2 is SAAADI. The CDR3 DNA sequence: TGCGCCAGCAGTGATCCGGGGAATGAGCAGTTCTTC. Its translation: CASSDPGNEQFF.

The rearrangement links TRBV25-1 to TRBJ1-2, with TRBD1 matching 8 bases. V lost 3 bases, J lost 8 bases, and 2 bases stayed unmatched. The length of the CDR3 is 12 residues. The germline V gene has CDR1 MGHDK and CDR2 SYGVNS. In DNA form, the CDR3 reads TGTGCCAGCAGTGACAGGGGGCGAGGCTACACCTTC. This codes for CASSDRGRGYTF.

V gene TRBV28 combines with J gene TRBJ1-5; no firm D call. Trimming removed 1 base from V and 1 base from J, with 8 bases in between. Germline loops: CDR1 MDHEN, CDR2 SYDVKM. This CDR3 region has 15 residues. In nucleotides, the CDR3 is TGTGCCAGCAGTTTATACGGGAGCAGCAATCAGCCCCAGCATTTT. Its translation: CASSLYGSSNQPQHF.